This T cell receptor (beta chain) was sequenced for a study of cytomegalovirus exposure and HLA in healthy donors. Findings and caveats of the study: Some highly shared sequence variants likely arose as a pipeline artifact.

This CDR3 comprises 14 residues. Per the germline V gene, CDR1 is PRHDT and CDR2 is FYEKMQ (reference sequence). The trim removed 8 bases at V and 4 bases at J, leaving 7 bases unmatched. The PCR employed 60 Vbeta primers together with 13 Jbeta primers. Produced via immunoSEQ multiplex PCR; TCRdb's table is partial and in-frame only. Of some 110,000 clones in the sample, approximately 78% were seen once. Concerning this clone itself: Its antigen is unknown.

The origin of this receptor is a woman aged 25 to 45 in good health and CMV-seronegative. The chain combines TRBV13 with TRBJ2-7; 11 nucleotides match TRBD1. The sample consisted of PBMCs. The CDR3 is CASGSGQGEYEQYF. For the CDR3, the DNA is TGTGCCAGCGGCTCGGGACAGGGGGAATACGAGCAGTACTTC.